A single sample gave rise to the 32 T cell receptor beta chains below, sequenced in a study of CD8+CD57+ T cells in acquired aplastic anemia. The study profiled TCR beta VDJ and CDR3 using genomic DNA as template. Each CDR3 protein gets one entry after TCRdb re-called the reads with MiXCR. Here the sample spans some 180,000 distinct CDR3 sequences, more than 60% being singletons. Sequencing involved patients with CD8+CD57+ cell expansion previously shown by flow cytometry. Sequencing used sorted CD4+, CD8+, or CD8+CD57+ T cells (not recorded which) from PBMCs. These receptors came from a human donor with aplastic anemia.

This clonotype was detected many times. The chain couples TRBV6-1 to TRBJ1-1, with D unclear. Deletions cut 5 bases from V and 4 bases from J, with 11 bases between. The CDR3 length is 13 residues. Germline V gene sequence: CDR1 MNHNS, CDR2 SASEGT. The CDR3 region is CASSYTVLTEAFF. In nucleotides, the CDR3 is TGTGCCAGCAGTTATACAGTACTCACTGAAGCTTTCTTT.

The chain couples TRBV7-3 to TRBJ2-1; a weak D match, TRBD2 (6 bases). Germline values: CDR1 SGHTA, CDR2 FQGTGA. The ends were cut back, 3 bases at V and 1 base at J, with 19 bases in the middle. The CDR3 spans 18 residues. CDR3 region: CASSLDGDSGGSYNEQFF. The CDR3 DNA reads TGTGCCAGCAGCTTGGACGGTGATTCCGGGGGTTCCTACAATGAGCAGTTCTTC.

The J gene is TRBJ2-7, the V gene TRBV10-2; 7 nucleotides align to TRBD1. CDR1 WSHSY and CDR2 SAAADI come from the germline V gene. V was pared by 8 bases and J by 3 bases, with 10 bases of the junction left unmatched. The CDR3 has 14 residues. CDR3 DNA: TGCGCCAGCCAAAAAGACAGGGTCCGCTACGAGCAGTACTTC. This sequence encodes CASQKDRVRYEQYF.

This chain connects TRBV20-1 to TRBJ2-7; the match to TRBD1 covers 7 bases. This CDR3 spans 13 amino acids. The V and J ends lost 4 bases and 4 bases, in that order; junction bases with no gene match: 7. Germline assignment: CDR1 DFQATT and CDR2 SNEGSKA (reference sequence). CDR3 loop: CSATTGSRYEQYF. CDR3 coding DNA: TGCAGTGCTACGACAGGGAGCAGGTACGAGCAGTACTTC.

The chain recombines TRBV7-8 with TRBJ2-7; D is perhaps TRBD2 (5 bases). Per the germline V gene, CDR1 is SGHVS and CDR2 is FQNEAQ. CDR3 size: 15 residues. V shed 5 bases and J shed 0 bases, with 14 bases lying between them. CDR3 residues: CASSLVSGISYEQYF. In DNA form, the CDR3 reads TGTGCCAGCAGCCTGGTGAGCGGTATCTCCTACGAGCAGTACTTC.

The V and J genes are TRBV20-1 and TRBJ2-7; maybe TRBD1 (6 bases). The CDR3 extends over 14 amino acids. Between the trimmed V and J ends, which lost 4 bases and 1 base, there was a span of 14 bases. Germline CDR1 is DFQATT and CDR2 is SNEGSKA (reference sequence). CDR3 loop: CSAKLGHQSYEQYF. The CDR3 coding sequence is TGCAGTGCTAAGCTGGGACACCAATCCTACGAGCAGTACTTC.

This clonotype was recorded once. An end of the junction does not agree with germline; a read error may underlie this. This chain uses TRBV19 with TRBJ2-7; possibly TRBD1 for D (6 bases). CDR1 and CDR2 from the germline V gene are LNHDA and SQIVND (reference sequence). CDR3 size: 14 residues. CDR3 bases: TGCGCCAGTAGTTTTCAGGGGCTGCCCTACGAGCAGTACTTC. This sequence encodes CASSFQGLPYEQYF.

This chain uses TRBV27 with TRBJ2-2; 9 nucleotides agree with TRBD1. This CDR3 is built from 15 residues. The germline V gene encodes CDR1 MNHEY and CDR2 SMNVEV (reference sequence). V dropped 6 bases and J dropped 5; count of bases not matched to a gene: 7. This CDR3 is CASRGDREITGELFF. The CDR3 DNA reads TGTGCCAGCAGGGGGGACAGGGAAATAACCGGGGAGCTGTTTTTT.

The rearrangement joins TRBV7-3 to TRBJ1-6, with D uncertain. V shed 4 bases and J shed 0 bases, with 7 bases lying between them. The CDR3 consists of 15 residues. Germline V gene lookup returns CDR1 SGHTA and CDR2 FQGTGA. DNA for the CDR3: TGTGCCAGCAGCTACGGGCGCTCCTATAATTCACCCCTCCACTTT. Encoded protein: CASSYGRSYNSPLHF.

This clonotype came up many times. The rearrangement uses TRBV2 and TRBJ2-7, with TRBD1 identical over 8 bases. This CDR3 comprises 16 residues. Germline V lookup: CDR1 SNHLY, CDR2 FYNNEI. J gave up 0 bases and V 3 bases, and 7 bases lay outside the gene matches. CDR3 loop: CASSEPRDRLSYEQYF. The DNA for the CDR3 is TGTGCCAGCAGTGAGCCGCGGGACAGGCTCTCCTACGAGCAGTACTTC. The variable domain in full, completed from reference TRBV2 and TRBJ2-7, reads EPEVTQTPSHQVTQMGQEVILRCVPISNHLYFYWYRQILGQKVEFLVSFYNNEISEKSEIFDDQFSVERPDGSNFTLKIRSTKLEDSAMYFCASSEPRDRLSYEQYFGPGTRLTVT.

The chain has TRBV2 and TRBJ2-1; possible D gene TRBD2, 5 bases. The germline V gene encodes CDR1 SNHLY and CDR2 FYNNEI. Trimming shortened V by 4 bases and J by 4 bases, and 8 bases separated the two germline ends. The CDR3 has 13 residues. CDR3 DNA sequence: TGTGCCAGCAGTGTTCTAGCTTACAATGAGCAGTTCTTC. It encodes CASSVLAYNEQFF. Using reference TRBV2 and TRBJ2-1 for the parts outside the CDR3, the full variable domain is EPEVTQTPSHQVTQMGQEVILRCVPISNHLYFYWYRQILGQKVEFLVSFYNNEISEKSEIFDDQFSVERPDGSNFTLKIRSTKLEDSAMYFCASSVLAYNEQFFGPGTRLTVL.

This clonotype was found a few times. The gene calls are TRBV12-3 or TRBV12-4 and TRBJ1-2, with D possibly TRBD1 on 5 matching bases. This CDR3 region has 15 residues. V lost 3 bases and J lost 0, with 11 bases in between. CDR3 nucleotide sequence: TGTGCCAGCAGTTTGCGGGGGGGAACTAACTATGGCTACACCTTC. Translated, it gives CASSLRGGTNYGYTF.

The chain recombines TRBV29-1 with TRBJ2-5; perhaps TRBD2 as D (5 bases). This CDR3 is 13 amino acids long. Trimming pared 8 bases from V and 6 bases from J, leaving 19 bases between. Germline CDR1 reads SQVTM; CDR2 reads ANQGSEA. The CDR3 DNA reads TGCAGCTTAGGAGGTTCTTGGTTGAAGACCCAGTACTTC. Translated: CSLGGSWLKTQYF. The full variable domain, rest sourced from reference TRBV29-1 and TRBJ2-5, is SAVISQKPSRDICQRGTSLTIQCQVDSQVTMMFWYRQQPGQSLTLIATANQGSEATYESGFVIDKFPISRPNLTFSTLTVSNMSPEDSSIYLCSLGGSWLKTQYFGPGTRLLVL.

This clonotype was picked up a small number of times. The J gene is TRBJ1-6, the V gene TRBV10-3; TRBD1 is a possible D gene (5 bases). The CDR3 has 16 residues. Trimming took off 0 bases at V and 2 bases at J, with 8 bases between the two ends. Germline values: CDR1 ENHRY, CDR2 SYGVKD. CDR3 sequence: CAISESQGTYNSPLHF. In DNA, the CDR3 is TGTGCCATCAGTGAGTCTCAGGGCACCTATAATTCACCCCTCCACTTT.

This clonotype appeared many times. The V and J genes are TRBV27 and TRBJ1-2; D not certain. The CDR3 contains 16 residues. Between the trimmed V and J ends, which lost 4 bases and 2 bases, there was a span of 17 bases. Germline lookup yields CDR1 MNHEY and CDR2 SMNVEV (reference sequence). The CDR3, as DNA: TGTGCCAGCAGTTCGAGGCCGGACGGAATAAACTATGGCTACACCTTC. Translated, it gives CASSSRPDGINYGYTF.

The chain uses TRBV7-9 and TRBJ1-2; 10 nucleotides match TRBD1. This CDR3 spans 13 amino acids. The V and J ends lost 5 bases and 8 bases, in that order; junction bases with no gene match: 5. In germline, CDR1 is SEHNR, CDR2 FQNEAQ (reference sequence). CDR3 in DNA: TGTGCCAGCAGCACCGGGACAGGGGTAGGCTACACCTTC. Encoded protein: CASSTGTGVGYTF.

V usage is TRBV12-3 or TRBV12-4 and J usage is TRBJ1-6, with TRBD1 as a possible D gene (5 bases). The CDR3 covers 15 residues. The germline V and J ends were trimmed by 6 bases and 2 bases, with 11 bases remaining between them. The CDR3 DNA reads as TGTGCCAGCAGCCCGGTGGGACCCTATAATTCACCCCTCCACTTT. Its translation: CASSPVGPYNSPLHF.

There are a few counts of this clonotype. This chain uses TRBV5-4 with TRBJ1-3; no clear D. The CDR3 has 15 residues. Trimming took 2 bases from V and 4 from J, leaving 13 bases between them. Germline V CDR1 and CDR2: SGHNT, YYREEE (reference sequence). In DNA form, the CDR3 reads TGTGCCAGCAGCTTAAAGGCCGCCGTGGGAAACACCATATATTTT. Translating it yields CASSLKAAVGNTIYF.

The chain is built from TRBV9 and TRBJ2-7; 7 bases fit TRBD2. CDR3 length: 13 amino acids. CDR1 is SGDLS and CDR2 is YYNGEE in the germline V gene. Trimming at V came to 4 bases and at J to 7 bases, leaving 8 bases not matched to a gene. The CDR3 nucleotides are TGTGCCAGCAGCTCCCGACTAGCAGGGGAGCAGTACTTC. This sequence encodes CASSSRLAGEQYF. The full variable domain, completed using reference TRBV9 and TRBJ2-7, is DSGVTQTPKHLITATGQRVTLRCSPRSGDLSVYWYQQSLDQGLQFLIQYYNGEERAKGNILERFSAQQFPDLHSELNLSSLELGDSALYFCASSSRLAGEQYFGPGTRLTVT.

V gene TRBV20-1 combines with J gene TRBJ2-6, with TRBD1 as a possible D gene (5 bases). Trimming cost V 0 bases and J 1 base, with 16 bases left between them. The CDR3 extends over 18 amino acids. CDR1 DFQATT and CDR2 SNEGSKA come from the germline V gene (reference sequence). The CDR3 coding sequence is TGCAGTGCTAGAGACTTGGTGCAGGGTAGGTCTGGGGCCAACGTCCTGACTTTC. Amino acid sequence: CSARDLVQGRSGANVLTF.

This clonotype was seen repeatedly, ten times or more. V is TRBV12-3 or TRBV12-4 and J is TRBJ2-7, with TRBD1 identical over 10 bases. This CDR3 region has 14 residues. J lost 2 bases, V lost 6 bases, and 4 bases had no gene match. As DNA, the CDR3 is TGTGCCAGCAGCCGGACAGGGGGACCCTACGAGCAGTACTTC. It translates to CASSRTGGPYEQYF.

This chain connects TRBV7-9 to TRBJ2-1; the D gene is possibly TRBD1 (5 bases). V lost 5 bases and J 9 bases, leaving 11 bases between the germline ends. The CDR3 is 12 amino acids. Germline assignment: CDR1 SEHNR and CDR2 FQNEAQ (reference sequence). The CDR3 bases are TGTGCCAGCAGCCAGGGATGGGGTGAGCAGTTCTTC. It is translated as CASSQGWGEQFF. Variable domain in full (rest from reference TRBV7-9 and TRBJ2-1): DTGVSQNPRHKITKRGQNVTFRCDPISEHNRLYWYRQTLGQGPEFLTYFQNEAQLEKSRLLSDRFSAERPKGSFSTLEIQRTEQGDSAMYLCASSQGWGEQFFGPGTRLTVL.

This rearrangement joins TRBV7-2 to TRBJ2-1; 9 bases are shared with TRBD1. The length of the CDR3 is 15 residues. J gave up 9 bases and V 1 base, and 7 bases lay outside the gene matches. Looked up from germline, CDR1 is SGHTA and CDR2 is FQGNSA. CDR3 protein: CASSLGRGQGFEQFF. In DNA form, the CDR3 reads TGTGCCAGCAGCTTAGGTCGGGGACAGGGATTTGAGCAGTTCTTC.

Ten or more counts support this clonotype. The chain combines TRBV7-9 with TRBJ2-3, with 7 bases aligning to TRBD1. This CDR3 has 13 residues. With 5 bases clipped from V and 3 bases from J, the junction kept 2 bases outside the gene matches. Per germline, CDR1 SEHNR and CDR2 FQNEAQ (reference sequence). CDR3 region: CASSPTGTDTQYF. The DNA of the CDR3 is TGTGCCAGCAGCCCGACAGGGACAGATACGCAGTATTTT.

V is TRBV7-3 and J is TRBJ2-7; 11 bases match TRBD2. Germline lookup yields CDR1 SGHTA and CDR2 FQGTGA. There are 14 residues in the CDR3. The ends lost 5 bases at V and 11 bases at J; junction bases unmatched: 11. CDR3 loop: CASSQGGGLAEKYF. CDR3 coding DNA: TGTGCCAGCAGCCAAGGGGGGGGACTAGCGGAGAAGTACTTC.

This CDR3 reads CASSSPPREYEQYF. The DNA for the CDR3 is TGTGCCAGCAGCTCCCCACCCCGGGAATACGAGCAGTACTTC. The V gene is TRBV5-6, the J gene TRBJ2-7; weak D call: TRBD2 (5 bases). CDR1 is SGHDT, CDR2 YYEEEE, per germline. Trimming stripped 3 bases from V and 4 bases from J, with 14 bases between. The length of the CDR3 is 14 residues.

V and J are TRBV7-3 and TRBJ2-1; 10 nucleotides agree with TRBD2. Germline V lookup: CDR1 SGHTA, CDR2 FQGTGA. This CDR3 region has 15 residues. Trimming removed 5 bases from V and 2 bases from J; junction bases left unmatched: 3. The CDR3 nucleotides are TGTGCCAGCAGCCCTAGCGGGGGAACCTACAATGAGCAGTTCTTC. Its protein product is CASSPSGGTYNEQFF.

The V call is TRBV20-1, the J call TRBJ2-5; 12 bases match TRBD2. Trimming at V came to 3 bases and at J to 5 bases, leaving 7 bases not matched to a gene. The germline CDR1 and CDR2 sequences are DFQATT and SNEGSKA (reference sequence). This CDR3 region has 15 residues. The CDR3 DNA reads TGCAGTGCTAGTAGGAGTCTAGCGGGAGGGGAGACCCAGTACTTC. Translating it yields CSASRSLAGGETQYF.

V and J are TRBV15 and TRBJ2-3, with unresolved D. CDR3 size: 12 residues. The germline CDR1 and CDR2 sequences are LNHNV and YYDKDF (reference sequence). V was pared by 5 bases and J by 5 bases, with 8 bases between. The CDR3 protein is CATSLGRDTQYF. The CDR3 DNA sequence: TGTGCCACCAGCCTCGGTAGAGATACGCAGTATTTT.

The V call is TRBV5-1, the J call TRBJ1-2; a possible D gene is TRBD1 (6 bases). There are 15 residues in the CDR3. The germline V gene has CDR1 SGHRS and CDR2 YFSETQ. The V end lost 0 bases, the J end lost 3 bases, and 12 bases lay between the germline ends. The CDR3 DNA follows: TGCGCCAGCAGCTTGGGTTACAGGGTGGACTATGGCTACACCTTC. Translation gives CASSLGYRVDYGYTF.

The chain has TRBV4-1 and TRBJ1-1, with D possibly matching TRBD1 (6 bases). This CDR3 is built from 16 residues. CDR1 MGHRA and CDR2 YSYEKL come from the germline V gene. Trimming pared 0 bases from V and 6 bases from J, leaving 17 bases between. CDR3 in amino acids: CASSQDLEGEDPEAFF. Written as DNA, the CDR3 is TGCGCCAGCAGCCAAGATTTGGAGGGGGAGGACCCTGAAGCTTTCTTT.

For the CDR3, the DNA is TGTGCCAGCAGCTGGACAGGGACTAATGAGCAGTTCTTC. Amino acids: CASSWTGTNEQFF. The gene calls are TRBV9 and TRBJ2-1; 8 bases map to TRBD1. Germline loops: CDR1 SGDLS, CDR2 YYNGEE. CDR3 length: 13 amino acids. V was pared by 4 bases and J by 7 bases, with 4 bases of the junction left unmatched.